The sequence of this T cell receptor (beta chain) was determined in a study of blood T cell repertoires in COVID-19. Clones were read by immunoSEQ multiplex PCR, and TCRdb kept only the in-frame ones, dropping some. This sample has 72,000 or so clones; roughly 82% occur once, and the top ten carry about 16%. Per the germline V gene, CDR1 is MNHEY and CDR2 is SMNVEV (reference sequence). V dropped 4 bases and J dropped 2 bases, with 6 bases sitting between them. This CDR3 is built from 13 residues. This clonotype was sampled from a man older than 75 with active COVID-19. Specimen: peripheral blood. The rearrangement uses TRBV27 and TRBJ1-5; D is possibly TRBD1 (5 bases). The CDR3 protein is CASSSTGNQPQHF. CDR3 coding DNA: TGTGCCAGCAGTTCGACAGGCAATCAGCCCCAGCATTTT.